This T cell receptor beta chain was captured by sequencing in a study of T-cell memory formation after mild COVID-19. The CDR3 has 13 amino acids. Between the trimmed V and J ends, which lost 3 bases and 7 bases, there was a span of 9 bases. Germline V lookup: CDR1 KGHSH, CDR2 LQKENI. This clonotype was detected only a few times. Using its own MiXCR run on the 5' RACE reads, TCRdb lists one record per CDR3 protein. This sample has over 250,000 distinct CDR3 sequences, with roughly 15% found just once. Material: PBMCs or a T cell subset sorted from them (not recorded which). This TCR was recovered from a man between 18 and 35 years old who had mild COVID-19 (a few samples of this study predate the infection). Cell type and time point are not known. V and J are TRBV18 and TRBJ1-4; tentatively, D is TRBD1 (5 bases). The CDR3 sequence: CASSPRGSEKLFF. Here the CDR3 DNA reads TGTGCCAGCTCACCTCGGGGGAGTGAAAAACTGTTTTTT.